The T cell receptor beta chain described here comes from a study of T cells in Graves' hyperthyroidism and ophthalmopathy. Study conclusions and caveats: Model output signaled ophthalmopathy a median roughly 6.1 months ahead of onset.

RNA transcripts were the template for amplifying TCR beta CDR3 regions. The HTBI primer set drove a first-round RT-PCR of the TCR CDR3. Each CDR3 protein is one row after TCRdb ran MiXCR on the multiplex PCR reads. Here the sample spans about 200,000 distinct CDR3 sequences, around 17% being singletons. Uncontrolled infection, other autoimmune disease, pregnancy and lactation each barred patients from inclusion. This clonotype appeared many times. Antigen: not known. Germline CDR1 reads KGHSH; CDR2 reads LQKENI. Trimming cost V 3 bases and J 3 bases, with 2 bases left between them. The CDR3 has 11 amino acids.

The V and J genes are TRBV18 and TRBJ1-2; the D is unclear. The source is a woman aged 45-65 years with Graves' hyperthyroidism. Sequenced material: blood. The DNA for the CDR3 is TGTGCCAGCTCACCGCACTATGGCTACACCTTC. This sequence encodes CASSPHYGYTF.